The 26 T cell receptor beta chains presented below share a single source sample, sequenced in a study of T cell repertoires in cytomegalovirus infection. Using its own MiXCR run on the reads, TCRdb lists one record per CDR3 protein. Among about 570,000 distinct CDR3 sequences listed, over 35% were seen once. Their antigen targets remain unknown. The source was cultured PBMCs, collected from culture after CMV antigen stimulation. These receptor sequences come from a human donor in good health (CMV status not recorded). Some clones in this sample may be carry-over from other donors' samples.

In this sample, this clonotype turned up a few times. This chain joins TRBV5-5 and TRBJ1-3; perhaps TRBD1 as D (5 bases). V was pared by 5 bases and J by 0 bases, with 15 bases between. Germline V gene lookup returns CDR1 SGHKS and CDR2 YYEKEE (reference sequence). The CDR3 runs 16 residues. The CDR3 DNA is TGTGCCAGCAGGATTTGGGGCCTGAACTCTGGAAACACCATATATTTT. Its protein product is CASRIWGLNSGNTIYF.

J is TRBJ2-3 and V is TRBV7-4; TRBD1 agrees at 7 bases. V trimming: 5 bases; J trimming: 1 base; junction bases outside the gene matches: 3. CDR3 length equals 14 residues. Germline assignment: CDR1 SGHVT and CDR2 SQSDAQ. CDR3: CASSDRVGTDTQYF. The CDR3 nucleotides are TGTGCCAGCAGCGACAGGGTGGGCACAGATACGCAGTATTTT.

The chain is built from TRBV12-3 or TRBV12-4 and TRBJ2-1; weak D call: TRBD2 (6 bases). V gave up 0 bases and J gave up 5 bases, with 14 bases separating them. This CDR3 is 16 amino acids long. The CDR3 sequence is CASSLAPGERDNEQFF. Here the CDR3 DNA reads TGTGCCAGCAGTTTAGCGCCGGGGGAGAGGGACAATGAGCAGTTCTTC.

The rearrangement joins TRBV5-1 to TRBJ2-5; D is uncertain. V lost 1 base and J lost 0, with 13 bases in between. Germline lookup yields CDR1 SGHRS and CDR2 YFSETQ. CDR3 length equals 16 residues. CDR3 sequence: CASSLQGRIHQETQYF. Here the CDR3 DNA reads TGCGCCAGCAGCTTGCAAGGGCGGATCCACCAAGAGACCCAGTACTTC.

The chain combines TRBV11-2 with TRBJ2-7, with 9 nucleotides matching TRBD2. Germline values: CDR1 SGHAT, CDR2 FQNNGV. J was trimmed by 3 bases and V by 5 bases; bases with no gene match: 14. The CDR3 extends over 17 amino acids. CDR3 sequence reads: CASSDGHGRGGLYEQYF. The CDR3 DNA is TGTGCCAGCAGCGATGGACATGGGCGGGGGGGCCTCTACGAGCAGTACTTC.

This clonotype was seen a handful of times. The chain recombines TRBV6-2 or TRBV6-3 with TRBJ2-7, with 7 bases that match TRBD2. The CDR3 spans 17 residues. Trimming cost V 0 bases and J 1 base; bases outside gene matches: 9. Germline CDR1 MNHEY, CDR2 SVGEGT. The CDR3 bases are TGTGCCAGCAGTTACTCCCCGGGAGGAGCTTATTCCTACGAGCAGTACTTC. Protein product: CASSYSPGGAYSYEQYF.

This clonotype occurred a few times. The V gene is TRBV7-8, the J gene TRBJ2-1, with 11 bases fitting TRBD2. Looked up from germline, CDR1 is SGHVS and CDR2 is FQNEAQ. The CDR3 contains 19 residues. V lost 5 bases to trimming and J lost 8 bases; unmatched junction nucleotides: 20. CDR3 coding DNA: TGTGCCAGCAGCCCTCGCGGGACTAGCGGCCGATCGGGAGGGGATGAGCAGTTCTTC. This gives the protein CASSPRGTSGRSGGDEQFF.

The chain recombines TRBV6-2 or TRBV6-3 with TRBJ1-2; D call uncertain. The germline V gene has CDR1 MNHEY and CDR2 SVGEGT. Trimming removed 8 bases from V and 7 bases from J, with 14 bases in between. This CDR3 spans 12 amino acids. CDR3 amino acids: CASQDVAIGYTF. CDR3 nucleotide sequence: TGTGCCAGCCAGGACGTTGCAATTGGCTACACCTTC.

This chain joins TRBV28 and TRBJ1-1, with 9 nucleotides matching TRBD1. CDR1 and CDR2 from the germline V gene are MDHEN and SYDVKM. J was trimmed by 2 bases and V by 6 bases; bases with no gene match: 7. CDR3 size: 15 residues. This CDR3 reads CASRSYRGRNTEAFF. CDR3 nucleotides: TGTGCCAGCAGATCATACAGGGGGCGAAACACTGAAGCTTTCTTT.

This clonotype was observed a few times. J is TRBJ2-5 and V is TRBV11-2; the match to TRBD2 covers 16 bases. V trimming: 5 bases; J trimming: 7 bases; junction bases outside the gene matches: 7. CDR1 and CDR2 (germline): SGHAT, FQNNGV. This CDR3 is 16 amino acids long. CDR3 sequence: CASSPLGLAGGVTQYF. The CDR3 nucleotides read TGTGCCAGCAGCCCCCTGGGACTAGCGGGGGGGGTGACCCAGTACTTC.

The CDR3 coding sequence is TGTGCCAGTACCTACACTCTCGGAGGATCTAGGGGCTACACCTTC. This translates into CASTYTLGGSRGYTF. This chain joins TRBV19 and TRBJ1-2; no definite D call. Trimming removed 7 bases at V and 8 bases at J, with 23 bases between. The CDR3 extends over 15 amino acids. Per the germline V gene, CDR1 is LNHDA and CDR2 is SQIVND (reference sequence).

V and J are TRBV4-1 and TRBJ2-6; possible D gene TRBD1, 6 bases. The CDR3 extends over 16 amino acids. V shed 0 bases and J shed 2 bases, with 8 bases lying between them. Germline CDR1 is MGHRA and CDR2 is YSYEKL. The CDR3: CASSQDEGAGANVLTF. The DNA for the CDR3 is TGCGCCAGCAGCCAAGATGAGGGGGCTGGGGCCAACGTCCTGACTTTC.

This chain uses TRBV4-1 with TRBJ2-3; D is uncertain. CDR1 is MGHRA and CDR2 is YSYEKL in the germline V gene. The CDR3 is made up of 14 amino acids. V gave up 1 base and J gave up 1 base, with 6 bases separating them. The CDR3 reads CASSQVVGTDTQYF. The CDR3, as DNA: TGCGCCAGCAGCCAAGTAGTGGGCACAGATACGCAGTATTTT.

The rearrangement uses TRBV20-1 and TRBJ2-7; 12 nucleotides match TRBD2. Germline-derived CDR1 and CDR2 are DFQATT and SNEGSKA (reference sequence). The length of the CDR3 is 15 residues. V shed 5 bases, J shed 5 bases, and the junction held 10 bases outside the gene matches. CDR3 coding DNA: TGCAGTGCTGTGAGGCTAGCGGGAGGGCCCCACGAGCAGTACTTC. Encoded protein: CSAVRLAGGPHEQYF.

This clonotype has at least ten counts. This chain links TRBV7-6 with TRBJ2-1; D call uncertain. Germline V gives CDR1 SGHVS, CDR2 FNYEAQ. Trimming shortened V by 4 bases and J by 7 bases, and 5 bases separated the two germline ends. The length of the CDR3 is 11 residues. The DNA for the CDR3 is TGTGCCAGCAGCTCCCTGAATGAGCAGTTCTTC. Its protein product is CASSSLNEQFF.

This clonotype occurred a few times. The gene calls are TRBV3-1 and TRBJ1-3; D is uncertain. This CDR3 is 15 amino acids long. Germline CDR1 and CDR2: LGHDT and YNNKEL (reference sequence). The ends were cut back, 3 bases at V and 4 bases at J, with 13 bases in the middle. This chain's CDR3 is CASSHVGGKGNTIYF. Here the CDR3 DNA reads TGTGCCAGCAGCCACGTGGGAGGGAAAGGAAACACCATATATTTT.

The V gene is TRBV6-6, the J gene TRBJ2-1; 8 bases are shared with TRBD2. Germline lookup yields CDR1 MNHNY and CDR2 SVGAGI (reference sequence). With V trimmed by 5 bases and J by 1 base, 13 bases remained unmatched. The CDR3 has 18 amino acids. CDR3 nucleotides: TGTGCCAGCAGTACCGGGACATTGGGACTAGTATCCTACAATGAGCAGTTCTTC. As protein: CASSTGTLGLVSYNEQFF.

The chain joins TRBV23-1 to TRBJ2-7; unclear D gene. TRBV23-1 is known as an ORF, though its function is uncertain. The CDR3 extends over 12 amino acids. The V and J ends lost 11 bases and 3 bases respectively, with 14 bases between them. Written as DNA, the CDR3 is TGCGCCCATGTGCAGGCCGGCTACGAGCAGTACTTC. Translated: CAHVQAGYEQYF.

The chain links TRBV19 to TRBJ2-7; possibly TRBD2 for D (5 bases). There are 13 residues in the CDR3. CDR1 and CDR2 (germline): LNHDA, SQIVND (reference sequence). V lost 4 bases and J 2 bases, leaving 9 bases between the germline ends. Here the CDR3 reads CASSTGNPYEQYF. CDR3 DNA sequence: TGTGCCAGTAGTACGGGAAACCCCTACGAGCAGTACTTC.

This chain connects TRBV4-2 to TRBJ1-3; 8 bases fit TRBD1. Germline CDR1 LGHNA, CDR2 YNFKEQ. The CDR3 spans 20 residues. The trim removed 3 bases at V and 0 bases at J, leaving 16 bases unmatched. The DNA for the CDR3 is TGTGCCAGCAGCCATCGGATTCCGGGACAGGACTTTACCTCTGGAAACACCATATATTTT. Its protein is CASSHRIPGQDFTSGNTIYF.

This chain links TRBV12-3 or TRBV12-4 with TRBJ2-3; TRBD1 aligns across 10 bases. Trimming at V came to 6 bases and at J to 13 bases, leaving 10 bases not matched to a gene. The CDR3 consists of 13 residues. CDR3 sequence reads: CASRLLSGTGEYF. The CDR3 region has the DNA TGTGCCAGCAGGCTATTGTCCGGGACAGGGGAGTATTTT.

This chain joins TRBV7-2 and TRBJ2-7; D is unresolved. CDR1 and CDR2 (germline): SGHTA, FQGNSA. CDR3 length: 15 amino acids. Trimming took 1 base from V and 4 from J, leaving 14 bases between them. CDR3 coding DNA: TGTGCCAGCAGCTTAGGAGGTCAGAGAGTATACGAGCAGTACTTC. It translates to CASSLGGQRVYEQYF.

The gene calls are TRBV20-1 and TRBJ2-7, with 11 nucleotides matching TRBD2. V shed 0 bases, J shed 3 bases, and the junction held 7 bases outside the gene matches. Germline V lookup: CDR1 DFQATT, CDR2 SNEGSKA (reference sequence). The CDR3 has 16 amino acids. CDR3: CSARDAVTSGGYEQYF. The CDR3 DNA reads TGCAGTGCTAGAGATGCCGTCACTAGCGGGGGCTACGAGCAGTACTTC.

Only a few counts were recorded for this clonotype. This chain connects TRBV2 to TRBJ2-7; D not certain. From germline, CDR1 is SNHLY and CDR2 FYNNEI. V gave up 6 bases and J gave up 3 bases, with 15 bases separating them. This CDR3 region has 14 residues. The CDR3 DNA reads TGTGCCAGCAGGGATGGCCTCATCGACTACGAGCAGTACTTC. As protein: CASRDGLIDYEQYF.

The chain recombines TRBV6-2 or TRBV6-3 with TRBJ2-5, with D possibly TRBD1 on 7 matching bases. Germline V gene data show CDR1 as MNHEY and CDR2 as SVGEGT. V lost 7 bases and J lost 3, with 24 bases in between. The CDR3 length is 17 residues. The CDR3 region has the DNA TGTGCCAGCACCCCCCCCCCGACAGGGAGGAAAAAAGAGACCCAGTACTTC. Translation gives CASTPPPTGRKKETQYF.

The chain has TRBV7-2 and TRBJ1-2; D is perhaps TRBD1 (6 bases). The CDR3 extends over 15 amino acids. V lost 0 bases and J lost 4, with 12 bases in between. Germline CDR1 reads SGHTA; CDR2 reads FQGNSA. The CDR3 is CASSLAGGATYGYTF. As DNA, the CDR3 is TGTGCCAGCAGCTTAGCGGGGGGGGCAACCTATGGCTACACCTTC.